The 7 T cell receptor beta chains presented below share a single source sample, sequenced in a study of early T cells in non-severe SARS-CoV-2 infection. Via MiXCR, TCRdb re-called the 5' RACE reads, giving one row per CDR3 protein. The sample records more than 20,000 distinct CDR3 sequences, 4% to 5.5% being singletons. Material: whole blood. These receptors all come from an adult who was a healthcare worker with PCR-confirmed SARS-CoV-2 infection or an uninfected control (not recorded which).

A few counts support this clonotype. V and J are TRBV27 and TRBJ1-6; TRBD1 might be the D (6 bases). With 5 bases removed from V and 5 bases from J, the gap between germline ends came to 16 bases. CDR3 size: 16 residues. CDR1 and CDR2 (germline): MNHEY, SMNVEV (reference sequence). The CDR3 sequence is CASSKPTGRDNSPLHF. The CDR3 nucleotides read TGTGCCAGCAGTAAACCCACAGGGAGGGATAATTCACCCCTCCACTTT.

The chain employs TRBV7-9 and TRBJ1-2; D not certain. Deletions cut 4 bases from V and 6 bases from J, with 18 bases between. Germline V gene sequence: CDR1 SEHNR, CDR2 FQNEAQ (reference sequence). The CDR3 is 15 residues long. The CDR3 bases are TGTGCCAGCAGCTCACCCCAGGTCGTCCTTCATGGCTACACCTTC. It yields the protein CASSSPQVVLHGYTF.

In this sample, this clonotype turned up many times. The rearrangement joins TRBV27 to TRBJ1-2; D is ambiguous. V was shortened by 2 bases and J by 4 bases, with 17 bases between the two germline ends. This CDR3 is built from 16 residues. The germline CDR1 and CDR2 sequences are MNHEY and SMNVEV (reference sequence). CDR3 DNA: TGTGCCAGCAGTTTAACGGCGATGACCTTAATCTATGGCTACACCTTC. It encodes CASSLTAMTLIYGYTF.

Many counts were recorded for this clonotype. The gene calls are TRBV30 and TRBJ1-4, with 8 bases identical to TRBD1. The junction had 9 bases not matched to a gene; V was cut back by 0 bases and J by 3 bases. The CDR3 runs to 17 residues. CDR1 is GTSNPN, CDR2 SVGIG, per germline (reference sequence). The CDR3 loop is CAWSVWGQATSNEKLFF. CDR3 nucleotide sequence: TGTGCCTGGAGTGTATGGGGACAGGCTACGTCTAATGAAAAACTGTTTTTT.

This clonotype has a count of ten or more. The CDR3 loop reads CASSLRGGPSYEQYF. The DNA for the CDR3 is TGTGCCAGCAGTCTCAGGGGGGGACCCTCCTACGAGCAGTACTTC. The V gene is TRBV6-5, the J gene TRBJ2-7; D possibly uses TRBD1 or TRBD2 (7 bases each). Germline V CDR1 and CDR2: MNHEY, SVGAGI. Trimming stripped 5 bases from V and 0 bases from J, with 14 bases between. The CDR3 loop spans 15 amino acids.

This clonotype is categorized as medium-sized. The V and J genes are TRBV5-5 and TRBJ2-3; 7 nucleotides match TRBD1. Germline trimming cut 0 bases from V and 3 bases from J; bases unmatched to any gene: 4. Germline V lookup: CDR1 SGHKS, CDR2 YYEKEE (reference sequence). The CDR3 totals 15 residues. CDR3 sequence (DNA): TGTGCCAGCAGCTTGGCAAGGGGGCGGACAGATACGCAGTATTTT. Residues: CASSLARGRTDTQYF. Combining the CDR3 with reference TRBV5-5 and TRBJ2-3 gives the whole variable domain DAGVTQSPTHLIKTRGQQVTLRCSPISGHKSVSWYQQVLGQGPQFIFQYYEKEERGRGNFPDRFSARQFPNYSSELNVNALLLGDSALYLCASSLARGRTDTQYFGPGTRLTVL.

The chain uses TRBV25-1 and TRBJ2-7; D is perhaps TRBD1 (5 bases). V gave up 2 bases and J gave up 1 base, with 12 bases separating them. The CDR3 is 15 amino acids. In germline, CDR1 is MGHDK, CDR2 SYGVNS. CDR3 bases: TGTGCCAGCAGTGAAGCGACAGACCTATCCTACGAGCAGTACTTC. Residues: CASSEATDLSYEQYF.